Presented here are 29 T cell receptor beta chains from one specimen sequenced in a study of identical twins (dated by TCRdb to the mid-2010s). Library method: 5' RACE. The instrument given in TCRdb is Illumina HiSeq 2000. TCRdb's own reprocessing of the public reads used fastp at Q25 and MiXCR and kept productive beta chains. Entries that share a CDR3 protein sequence are merged under the most common genes and DNA. For this sample there are roughly 1,500,000 distinct CDR3 sequences; less than 35% appear just once. 0.25% to 0.3% of the sample belongs to the ten largest clones. The sample comprised cord blood. These TCRs come from a newborn girl in good health.

This chain joins TRBV18 and TRBJ1-1, with D hard to call. The V gene lost 1 base and the J gene lost 3 bases, with 9 bases spanning the gap. CDR3 size: 14 residues. Germline V CDR1 and CDR2: KGHSH, LQKENI. In DNA form, the CDR3 reads TGTGCCAGCTCACCACAGGAGAGGCACACTGAAGCTTTCTTT. This translates into CASSPQERHTEAFF.

This clonotype was seen ten or more times. The gene calls are TRBV4-1 and TRBJ1-6; D not resolved. The CDR3 totals 12 residues. Germline lookup yields CDR1 MGHRA and CDR2 YSYEKL. The germline V and J ends were trimmed by 6 bases and 6 bases, with 6 bases remaining between them. The CDR3 is CASRGGNSPLHF. CDR3 DNA: TGCGCCAGCAGGGGAGGTAATTCACCCCTCCACTTT.

The CDR3 nucleotides are TGTGCCAGCAGTTTAAGGCTATGGACAGGGGACACCTACGAGCAGTACTTC. As protein: CASSLRLWTGDTYEQYF. V is TRBV28 and J is TRBJ2-5, with 9 bases lining up with TRBD1. Judging by the DNA end, TRBJ2-7 fits better; the J call may be wrong. CDR1 is MDHEN and CDR2 is SYDVKM in the germline V gene. There are 17 residues in the CDR3.

The rearrangement links TRBV20-1 to TRBJ2-3; D is unresolved. This CDR3 spans 12 amino acids. Deletions cut 4 bases from V and 11 bases from J, with 16 bases between. CDR1 and CDR2 (germline): DFQATT, SNEGSKA (reference sequence). The CDR3 region has the DNA TGCAGTGCTACCCTTTACTCGCACTGGCAGTATTTT. It encodes CSATLYSHWQYF.

This chain connects TRBV3-1 to TRBJ1-1; the D gene is possibly TRBD1 (5 bases). V lost 2 bases to trimming and J lost 1 base, with 14 bases between them. This CDR3 is built from 16 residues. Germline CDR1 reads LGHDT; CDR2 reads YNNKEL (reference sequence). The CDR3 region has the DNA TGTGCCAGCAGCCAACCAGGGTTTAACGGGAACACTGAAGCTTTCTTT. The encoded protein is CASSQPGFNGNTEAFF.

This clonotype was seen a handful of times. The chain recombines TRBV29-1 with TRBJ2-1, with D perhaps TRBD2 (7 bases). The CDR3 has 13 residues. Germline lookup yields CDR1 SQVTM and CDR2 ANQGSEA. V was shortened by 7 bases and J by 7 bases, with 17 bases between the two germline ends. CDR3 region: CSALGGARNEQFF. The CDR3 DNA sequence: TGCAGCGCCCTTGGGGGGGCGCGGAATGAGCAGTTCTTC.

This chain connects TRBV30 to TRBJ1-2; maybe TRBD1 (6 bases). Looked up from germline, CDR1 is GTSNPN and CDR2 is SVGIG (reference sequence). V was trimmed by 1 base and J by 4 bases, leaving 13 bases between them. The CDR3 covers 14 residues. The CDR3 here is CAWSAGGYVYGYTF. CDR3 in DNA: TGTGCCTGGAGTGCGGGGGGCTACGTCTATGGCTACACCTTC.

The V call is TRBV2, the J call TRBJ2-1; D remains unclear. CDR3 length: 16 amino acids. Per the germline V gene, CDR1 is SNHLY and CDR2 is FYNNEI. Trimming shortened V by 0 bases and J by 7 bases, and 16 bases separated the two germline ends. CDR3 loop: CASSEALRVPSNEQFF. In DNA form, the CDR3 reads TGTGCCAGCAGTGAAGCGCTTCGGGTCCCTTCGAATGAGCAGTTCTTC.

The chain recombines TRBV12-5 with TRBJ1-2; a weak D match, TRBD1 (6 bases). The CDR3 loop spans 17 amino acids. CDR1 and CDR2 from the germline V gene are LGHNT and FRNRAP. V lost 5 bases and J 0 bases, leaving 19 bases between the germline ends. CDR3 amino acids: CASGPGGGQTPNYGYTF. DNA for the CDR3: TGTGCTAGTGGTCCCGGGGGAGGACAGACTCCTAACTATGGCTACACCTTC.

The V and J genes are TRBV15 and TRBJ2-5; a weak D match, TRBD2 (5 bases). Germline V gene lookup returns CDR1 LNHNV and CDR2 YYDKDF (reference sequence). V was shortened by 0 bases and J by 11 bases, with 25 bases between the two germline ends. There are 17 residues in the CDR3. As DNA, the CDR3 is TGTGCCACCAGCAGAGATCCCGGAAAGAGGGCTCACAATGAGCAGTACTTC. The encoded protein is CATSRDPGKRAHNEQYF.

This clonotype was counted between two and nine times. The chain couples TRBV5-1 to TRBJ2-1, with a tentative D call TRBD2 (5 bases). The germline V gene has CDR1 SGHRS and CDR2 YFSETQ. Trimming left V 4 bases short and J 2 bases short, with 13 bases between. This CDR3 is built from 15 residues. CDR3 coding DNA: TGCGCCAGCAGCACGGGGAGAACCCCCTACAATGAGCAGTTCTTC. Amino acids: CASSTGRTPYNEQFF.

The rearrangement links TRBV10-3 to TRBJ2-6; D could derive from TRBD1 or TRBD2 (5 bases each). CDR1 and CDR2 (germline): ENHRY, SYGVKD. The CDR3 spans 15 residues. Trimming cost V 3 bases and J 3 bases, with 9 bases left between them. The chain's CDR3 is CAISDREYGANVLTF. The DNA for the CDR3 is TGTGCCATCAGTGACAGGGAGTATGGGGCCAACGTCCTGACTTTC.

This clonotype occurred once. The chain links TRBV12-3 or TRBV12-4 to TRBJ2-2; 12 positions match TRBD1. V trimming: 2 bases; J trimming: 7 bases; junction bases outside the gene matches: 5. The CDR3 runs to 16 residues. The CDR3 DNA is TGTGCCAGCAGTTTACGGGGACAGGGGGCGAACGGGGAGCTGTTTTTT. This sequence encodes CASSLRGQGANGELFF.

This clonotype was recorded a few times. The genes are TRBV12-3 or TRBV12-4 and TRBJ2-3; 8 bases agree with TRBD1. Trimming at V came to 10 bases and at J to 2 bases, leaving 14 bases not matched to a gene. The CDR3 runs to 16 residues. The CDR3 region is CATKNPRGPFTDTQYF. DNA for the CDR3: TGTGCCACCAAAAACCCCAGGGGGCCCTTCACAGATACGCAGTATTTT.

This clonotype was detected only a few times. The V call is TRBV7-6, the J call TRBJ1-6, with D possibly matching TRBD1 (5 bases). CDR3 size: 13 residues. CDR1 and CDR2 (germline): SGHVS, FNYEAQ. Trimming took 5 bases from V and 7 from J, leaving 9 bases between them. CDR3 sequence reads: CASSTRQNSPLHF. The CDR3 DNA follows: TGTGCCAGCAGCACTCGACAGAATTCACCCCTCCACTTT.

The chain has TRBV10-3 and TRBJ2-2, with D uncertain. V was cut by 8 bases and J by 0 bases, with 10 bases left in between. Germline CDR1 ENHRY, CDR2 SYGVKD. CDR3 length equals 14 residues. CDR3 sequence: CAIGIWSNTGELFF. For the CDR3, the DNA is TGTGCCATCGGAATCTGGTCGAACACCGGGGAGCTGTTTTTT.

The chain couples TRBV5-8 to TRBJ2-5; D is perhaps TRBD1 (5 bases). This CDR3 is built from 15 residues. V shed 2 bases and J shed 3 bases, with 14 bases lying between them. The V gene's germline CDR1 is SGHTS and CDR2 YDEGEE. The CDR3 spells CASSFWPLGEETQYF. The CDR3 DNA reads TGTGCCAGCAGCTTCTGGCCTCTAGGGGAAGAGACCCAGTACTTC.

The rearrangement joins TRBV7-6 to TRBJ2-7; the D gene is possibly TRBD2 (5 bases). V was trimmed by 1 base and J by 3 bases, leaving 16 bases between them. The CDR3 runs 16 residues. Germline V gene data show CDR1 as SGHVS and CDR2 as FNYEAQ. DNA of the CDR3: TGTGCCAGCAGCTTAGGGTTTCGGGGTCGAGACTACGAGCAGTACTTC. This codes for CASSLGFRGRDYEQYF.

This clonotype was observed many times. The chain links TRBV5-1 to TRBJ2-1; D not certain. Germline CDR1 SGHRS, CDR2 YFSETQ. This CDR3 contains 15 residues. Trimming took 5 bases from V and 0 from J, leaving 12 bases between them. The CDR3 DNA sequence: TGCGCCAGCAGAGCTATTGGGGTCTCCTACAATGAGCAGTTCTTC. This encodes CASRAIGVSYNEQFF. Complete variable domain (other parts from reference TRBV5-1 and TRBJ2-1): KAGVTQTPRYLIKTRGQQVTLSCSPISGHRSVSWYQQTPGQGLQFLFEYFSETQRNKGNFPGRFSGRQFSNSRSEMNVSTLELGDSALYLCASRAIGVSYNEQFFGPGTRLTVL.

In this sample, this clonotype turned up once. J is TRBJ2-5 and V is TRBV5-1; 10 bases map to TRBD1. Gene TRBJ2-7 matches the end of the DNA better, so the J call may be wrong. Per germline, CDR1 SGHRS and CDR2 YFSETQ. CDR3 length: 14 amino acids. CDR3 sequence reads: CASGPGTGVVEQYF. The CDR3, as DNA: TGCGCCAGCGGCCCGGGGACAGGGGTGGTCGAGCAGTACTTC.

The CDR3 coding sequence is TGTGCCAGCAGCTTAGCGGGACAGGGGGCAAGCTACACCTTC. Translation gives CASSLAGQGASYTF. The genes are TRBV7-9 and TRBJ1-2; TRBD1 matches at 12 bases. Losses at the gene ends were 0 bases for V and 9 bases for J; bases not matched to a gene: 2. This CDR3 has 14 amino acids. Germline V gives CDR1 SEHNR, CDR2 FQNEAQ (reference sequence).

A note on this clonotype: At one boundary the junction diverges from the germline segment, which might be a read error. Here the CDR3 DNA reads TGTGCCAGCAGCTCTCAAAGAACAGGGTTCGTCCGATATGGCTGCACCTTC. Amino acids: CASSSQRTGFVRYGCTF. V gene TRBV7-8 combines with J gene TRBJ1-2; D might be TRBD1 (6 bases). The length of the CDR3 is 17 residues. Germline lookup yields CDR1 SGHVS and CDR2 FQNEAQ.

This chain connects TRBV3-1 to TRBJ2-7; D unclear. The V and J ends lost 1 base and 3 bases respectively, with 13 bases between them. The CDR3 is 15 residues long. CDR1 is LGHDT and CDR2 is YNNKEL in the germline V gene (reference sequence). The CDR3 region is CASSQALGTIYEQYF. The DNA of the CDR3 is TGTGCCAGCAGCCAAGCCCTAGGCACTATCTACGAGCAGTACTTC.

This clonotype was counted between two and nine times. The V call is TRBV10-3, the J call TRBJ1-2; no reliable D call. Trimming pared 6 bases from V and 4 bases from J, leaving 12 bases between. The CDR3 length is 13 residues. From germline, CDR1 is ENHRY and CDR2 SYGVKD. This CDR3 reads CAIRGSWGYGYTF. The CDR3 bases are TGTGCCATCAGAGGGAGTTGGGGCTATGGCTACACCTTC.

The chain couples TRBV19 to TRBJ2-1; no reliable D call. Trimming stripped 3 bases from V and 6 bases from J, with 15 bases between. This CDR3 is 15 amino acids long. CDR1 is LNHDA, CDR2 SQIVND, per germline (reference sequence). The CDR3 sequence: CASSMPRYGSNEQFF. Written as DNA, the CDR3 is TGTGCCAGTAGTATGCCTAGATACGGTTCCAATGAGCAGTTCTTC.

This clonotype was seen a handful of times. The chain uses TRBV2 and TRBJ2-6, with D uncertain. V was shortened by 3 bases and J by 0 bases, with 9 bases between the two germline ends. The V gene's germline CDR1 is SNHLY and CDR2 FYNNEI. The CDR3 runs to 16 residues. Here the CDR3 DNA reads TGTGCCAGCAGTGACCAGCACAGCTCTGGGGCCAACGTCCTGACTTTC. It yields the protein CASSDQHSSGANVLTF.

The gene calls are TRBV7-9 and TRBJ2-5; D is uncertain. CDR1 and CDR2 from the germline V gene are SEHNR and FQNEAQ (reference sequence). The CDR3 runs to 16 residues. V lost 5 bases and J 0 bases, leaving 16 bases between the germline ends. The CDR3 sequence: CASSPRRIGDQETQYF. The CDR3 DNA sequence: TGTGCCAGCAGCCCTCGTCGTATCGGAGACCAAGAGACCCAGTACTTC.

The chain uses TRBV10-3 and TRBJ2-7; D call uncertain. The V end was cut by 9 bases, the J end by 0 bases, with 18 bases between. CDR1 and CDR2 (germline): ENHRY, SYGVKD. The CDR3 consists of 15 residues. For the CDR3, the DNA is TGTGCCATTTATGATAGTGTTAAGAGCTCCTACGAGCAGTACTTC. Its translation: CAIYDSVKSSYEQYF.

In its sample, this clonotype was seen a few times. The junction shows a germline mismatch at one end, possibly a read error. The chain recombines TRBV15 with TRBJ1-5; D remains ambiguous. This CDR3 is 17 amino acids long. Per germline, CDR1 LNHNV and CDR2 YYDKDF (reference sequence). The CDR3 is CATSGDARTIGNQPQHF. CDR3 DNA: TGTGCCACCAGCGGAGATGCCCGCACGATAGGGAATCAGCCCCAGCATTTT.